This T cell receptor beta chain was recovered during a study of blood T cell repertoires in COVID-19. For the study at large: From the United States, Italy and Spain came samples of acute and convalescent COVID-19. In each case, the material was cDNA or gDNA derived from T cells, B-cell-depleted T cells, or PBMCs.

This clone was found once. In the original workflow: Amplified reference gene primers provided the basis for estimating nucleated cell counts. The protocol was immunoSEQ multiplex PCR, while the TCRdb copy is restricted to in-frame clones and leaves out a portion. The D gene and trimming were derived from the DNA, and the V and J assignments and clone size from that table. The sample includes fewer than 60,000 clones, 86% of them seen just once. This CDR3 region has 14 residues. V was pared by 5 bases and J by 7 bases, with 7 bases of the junction left unmatched. In germline, CDR1 is SGHTA, CDR2 FQGNSA.

Sequenced: peripheral blood. The clonotype originates from a woman older than 75 with acute or convalescent COVID-19. The V and J genes are TRBV7-2 and TRBJ2-1; 8 nucleotides align to TRBD1. The chain's CDR3 is CASSIMTGENEQFF. The CDR3 DNA reads as TGTGCCAGCAGCATCATGACAGGGGAGAATGAGCAGTTCTTC.